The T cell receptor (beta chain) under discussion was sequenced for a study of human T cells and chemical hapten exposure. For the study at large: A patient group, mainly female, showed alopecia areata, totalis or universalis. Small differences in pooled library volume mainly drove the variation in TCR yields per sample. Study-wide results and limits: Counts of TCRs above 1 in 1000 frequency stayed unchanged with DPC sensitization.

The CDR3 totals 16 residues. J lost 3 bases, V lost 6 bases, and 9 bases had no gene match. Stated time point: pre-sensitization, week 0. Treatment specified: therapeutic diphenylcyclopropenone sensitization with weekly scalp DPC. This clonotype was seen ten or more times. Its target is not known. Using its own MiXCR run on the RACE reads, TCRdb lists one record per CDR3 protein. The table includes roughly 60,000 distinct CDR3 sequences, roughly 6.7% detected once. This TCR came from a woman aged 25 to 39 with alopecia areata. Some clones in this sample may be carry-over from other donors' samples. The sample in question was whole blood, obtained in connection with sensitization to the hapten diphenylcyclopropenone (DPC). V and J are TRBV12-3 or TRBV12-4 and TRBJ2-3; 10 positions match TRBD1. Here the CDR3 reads CASSPRQGAWTDTQYF. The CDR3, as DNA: TGTGCCAGCAGCCCACGACAGGGGGCCTGGACAGATACGCAGTATTTT.